The 14 T cell receptor beta chains below all came from one sample that was sequenced in a study of CD8 T cells in Susac syndrome. RNA amounts of about 0.45 to 1 ug underwent reverse transcription with random hexamers. Via MiXCR, TCRdb re-called the immunoSEQ multiplex PCR reads, giving one row per CDR3 protein. The table records about 140,000 distinct CDR3 sequences, approximately 94% of them present only once. The sequencing sample was made of CD4+ T cells from PBMCs. The receptor source for this set is a human donor with Susac syndrome.

The gene calls are TRBV7-3 and TRBJ2-1; 9 bases are shared with TRBD2. J lost 6 bases, V lost 5 bases, and 8 bases had no gene match. CDR3 length equals 15 residues. Germline V CDR1 and CDR2: SGHTA, FQGTGA. CDR3 coding DNA: TGTGCCAGCAGCCTTGTAGCGGGAGTGGCCAATGAGCAGTTCTTC. This gives the protein CASSLVAGVANEQFF.

The CDR3 loop reads CASSQPAGGTEKLFF. In DNA, the CDR3 is TGCGCCAGCAGCCAACCGGCGGGGGGGACTGAAAAACTGTTTTTT. This chain connects TRBV4-1 to TRBJ1-4, with D perhaps TRBD1 (5 bases). Germline CDR1 reads MGHRA; CDR2 reads YSYEKL. The ends were cut back, 2 bases at V and 7 bases at J, with 14 bases in the middle. CDR3 length: 15 residues.

Here the CDR3 reads CATSRGYQDSGNTIYF. As DNA, the CDR3 is TGTGCCACCAGCAGAGGATACCAAGACTCTGGAAACACCATATATTTT. The V and J genes are TRBV15 and TRBJ1-3; D is unclear. The CDR3 covers 16 residues. Deletions cut 1 base from V and 0 bases from J, with 10 bases between. The V gene's germline CDR1 is LNHNV and CDR2 YYDKDF (reference sequence).

V usage is TRBV20-1 and J usage is TRBJ2-7, with 7 bases identical to TRBD1. Trimming cost V 5 bases and J 4 bases; bases outside gene matches: 11. Germline V gene data show CDR1 as DFQATT and CDR2 as SNEGSKA (reference sequence). The CDR3 spans 14 residues. CDR3 protein: CSAGRQGRGYEQYF. CDR3 coding DNA: TGCAGTGCTGGACGACAGGGAAGGGGATACGAGCAGTACTTC.

The chain uses TRBV20-1 and TRBJ1-1; D unresolved. From germline, CDR1 is DFQATT and CDR2 SNEGSKA (reference sequence). The CDR3 covers 12 residues. Trimming left V 4 bases short and J 3 bases short, with 9 bases between. CDR3 amino acids: CSAKKLDTEAFF. The CDR3 bases are TGCAGTGCTAAAAAGTTGGACACTGAAGCTTTCTTT.

This clonotype appeared a single time. The V and J genes are TRBV5-1 and TRBJ2-7; 9 bases fit TRBD2. The CDR3 loop spans 15 amino acids. Trimming at V came to 4 bases and at J to 2 bases, leaving 7 bases not matched to a gene. Germline loops: CDR1 SGHRS, CDR2 YFSETQ. The CDR3 protein is CASSAAGGTTYEQYF. In DNA, the CDR3 is TGCGCCAGCAGCGCAGCGGGGGGCACGACCTACGAGCAGTACTTC.

The gene calls are TRBV6-5 and TRBJ2-1, with D maybe TRBD2 (5 bases). There are 12 residues in the CDR3. V shed 6 bases and J shed 5 bases, with 8 bases lying between them. Germline V gene data show CDR1 as MNHEY and CDR2 as SVGAGI. The CDR3 coding sequence is TGTGCCAGCAGACGGACTCACAATGAGCAGTTCTTC. This gives the protein CASRRTHNEQFF.

The chain couples TRBV12-3 or TRBV12-4 to TRBJ2-6; no firm D call. V shed 7 bases and J shed 2 bases, with 9 bases lying between them. CDR3 length equals 14 residues. DNA of the CDR3: TGTGCCAGCACCTGGGATACTGGGGCCAACGTCCTGACTTTC. It specifies CASTWDTGANVLTF.

The gene calls are TRBV7-9 and TRBJ2-7; TRBD2 agrees at 9 bases. V was pared by 5 bases and J by 4 bases, with 6 bases of the junction left unmatched. Germline V gene lookup returns CDR1 SEHNR and CDR2 FQNEAQ (reference sequence). The CDR3 consists of 14 residues. CDR3 amino acids: CASSTRGGIYEQYF. CDR3 sequence (DNA): TGTGCCAGCAGCACGCGGGGGGGCATATACGAGCAGTACTTC.

The chain employs TRBV11-3 and TRBJ2-1, with a tentative D call TRBD1 (6 bases). The V and J ends lost 6 bases and 1 base respectively, with 10 bases between them. CDR1 and CDR2 (germline): SGHNT, YENEEA. CDR3 size: 14 residues. The CDR3 coding sequence is TGTGCCAGCAGTGAAGGGGGTTCCTACAATGAGCAGTTCTTC. It translates to CASSEGGSYNEQFF.

This chain joins TRBV27 and TRBJ2-5, with TRBD2 identical over 7 bases. The CDR3 has 15 residues. After removal of 3 bases from V and 5 bases from J, the junction contained 9 bases not matched to a gene. CDR1 and CDR2 (germline): MNHEY, SMNVEV (reference sequence). The CDR3 sequence is CASSFQAGSRETQYF. In DNA, the CDR3 is TGTGCCAGCAGTTTTCAAGCGGGGAGTCGGGAGACCCAGTACTTC.

V is TRBV7-2 and J is TRBJ2-6; TRBD1 aligns across 8 bases. The CDR3 is 15 residues long. J was trimmed by 2 bases and V by 8 bases; bases with no gene match: 5. From germline, CDR1 is SGHTA and CDR2 FQGNSA. CDR3 bases: TGTGCCAGCGGGGCAGGGGGCGCTGGGGCCAACGTCCTGACTTTC. This sequence encodes CASGAGGAGANVLTF.

J is TRBJ2-7 and V is TRBV7-8; 10 bases align to TRBD2. With V trimmed by 4 bases and J by 2 bases, 8 bases remained unmatched. This CDR3 spans 16 amino acids. Germline loops: CDR1 SGHVS, CDR2 FQNEAQ. The CDR3 here is CASSSYSGGLPYEQYF. For the CDR3, the DNA is TGTGCCAGCAGCTCGTATAGCGGGGGGCTCCCCTACGAGCAGTACTTC.

The chain uses TRBV5-6 and TRBJ1-2; D gene ambiguous. Germline lookup yields CDR1 SGHDT and CDR2 YYEEEE. Trimming pared 4 bases from V and 5 bases from J, leaving 9 bases between. There are 12 residues in the CDR3. The chain's CDR3 is CASSTESYGYTF. The CDR3 coding sequence is TGTGCCAGCAGCACCGAGTCTTATGGCTACACCTTC.